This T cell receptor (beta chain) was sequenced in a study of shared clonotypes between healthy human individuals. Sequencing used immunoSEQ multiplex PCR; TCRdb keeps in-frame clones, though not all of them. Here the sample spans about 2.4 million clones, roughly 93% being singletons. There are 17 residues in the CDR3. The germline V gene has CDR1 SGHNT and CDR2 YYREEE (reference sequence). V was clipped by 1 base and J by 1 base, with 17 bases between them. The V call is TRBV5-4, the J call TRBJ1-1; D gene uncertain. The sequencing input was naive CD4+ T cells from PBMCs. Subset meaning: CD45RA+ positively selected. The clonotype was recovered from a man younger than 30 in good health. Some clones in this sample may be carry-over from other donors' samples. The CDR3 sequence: CASSLRWGEEPNTEAFF. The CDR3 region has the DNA TGTGCCAGCAGCTTGCGCTGGGGTGAGGAGCCGAACACTGAAGCTTTCTTT.